This T cell receptor (beta chain) was captured by sequencing in a study of T cell responses to AZD1222 COVID-19 vaccine. Sequencing used immunoSEQ multiplex PCR; TCRdb keeps in-frame clones, though not all of them. Among 77,000 or so clones listed, 85% to 95% were seen once. V lost 0 bases to trimming and J lost 3 bases; unmatched junction nucleotides: 16. This CDR3 region has 20 residues. CDR1 is MDHEN, CDR2 SYDVKM, per germline. Study observations and caveats: Baseline serology detected seropositivity in only a handful of AZD1222 recipients. Once two AZD1222 doses were given, Spike-specific TCR breadth and depth went up. The CD4 TCRs associated with vaccination extended across spike and predominated at 160-218 and 743-854. White British ancestry dominated among donors, who included more females, and clonal diversity was possibly underestimated.

As for this clone: What it recognizes is unknown.

The sample in question was peripheral blood, obtained 28 days after the second AZD1222 dose. V usage is TRBV28 and J usage is TRBJ2-1; 8 bases line up with TRBD2. This receptor was taken from an adult who received the AZD1222 COVID-19 vaccine. The CDR3, as DNA: TGTGCCAGCAGTTTATGGAGCGGGAGAGCCGTCGGTTTCGACTACAATGAGCAGTTCTTC. Its translation: CASSLWSGRAVGFDYNEQFF.